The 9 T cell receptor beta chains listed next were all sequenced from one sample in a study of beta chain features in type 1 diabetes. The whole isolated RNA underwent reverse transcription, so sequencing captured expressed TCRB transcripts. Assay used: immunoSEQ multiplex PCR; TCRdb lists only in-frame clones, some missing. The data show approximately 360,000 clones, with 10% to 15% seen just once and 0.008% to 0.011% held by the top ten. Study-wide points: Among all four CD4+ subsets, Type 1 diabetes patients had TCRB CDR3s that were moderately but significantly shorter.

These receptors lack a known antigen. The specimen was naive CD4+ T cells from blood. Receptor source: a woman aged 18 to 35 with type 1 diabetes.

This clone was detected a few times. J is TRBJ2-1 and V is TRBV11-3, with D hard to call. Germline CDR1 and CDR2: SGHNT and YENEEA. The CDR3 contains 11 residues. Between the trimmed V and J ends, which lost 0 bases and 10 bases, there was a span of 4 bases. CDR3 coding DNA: TGTGCCAGCAGCTTAGAAGAGGAGCAGTTCTTC. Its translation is CASSLEEEQFF. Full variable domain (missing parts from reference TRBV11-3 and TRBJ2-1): EAGVVQSPRYKIIEKKQPVAFWCNPISGHNTLYWYLQNLGQGPELLIRYENEEAVDDSQLPKDRFSAERLKGVDSTLKIQPAELGDSAVYLCASSLEEEQFFGPGTRLTVL.

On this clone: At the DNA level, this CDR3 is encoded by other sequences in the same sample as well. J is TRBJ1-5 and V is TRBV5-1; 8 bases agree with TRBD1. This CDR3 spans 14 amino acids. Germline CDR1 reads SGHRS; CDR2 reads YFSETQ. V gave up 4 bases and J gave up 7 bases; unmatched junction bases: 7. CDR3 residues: CASSPDRGGQPQHF. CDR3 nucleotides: TGCGCCAGCAGCCCAGACAGGGGAGGCCAGCCCCAGCATTTT.

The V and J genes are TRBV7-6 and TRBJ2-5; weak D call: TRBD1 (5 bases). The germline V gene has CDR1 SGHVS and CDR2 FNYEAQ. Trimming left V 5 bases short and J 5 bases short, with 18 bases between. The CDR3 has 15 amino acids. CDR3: CASSARQTQRETQYF. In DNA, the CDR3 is TGTGCCAGCAGCGCCAGACAGACCCAGAGGGAGACCCAGTACTTC. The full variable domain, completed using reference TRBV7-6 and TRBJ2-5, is GAGVSQSPRYKVTKRGQDVALRCDPISGHVSLYWYRQALGQGPEFLTYFNYEAQQDKSGLPNDRFSAERPEGSISTLTIQRTEQRDSAMYRCASSARQTQRETQYFGPGTRLLVL.

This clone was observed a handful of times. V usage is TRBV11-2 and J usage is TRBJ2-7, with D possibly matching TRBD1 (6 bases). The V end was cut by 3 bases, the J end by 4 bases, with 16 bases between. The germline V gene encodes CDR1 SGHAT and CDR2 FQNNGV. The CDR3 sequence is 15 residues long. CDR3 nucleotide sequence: TGTGCCAGCAGCTTCAATCCGGGACAAGTGTACGAGCAGTACTTC. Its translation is CASSFNPGQVYEQYF.

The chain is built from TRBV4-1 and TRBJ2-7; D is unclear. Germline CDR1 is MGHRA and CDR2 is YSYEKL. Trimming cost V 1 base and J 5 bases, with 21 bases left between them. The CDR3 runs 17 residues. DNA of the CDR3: TGCGCCAGCAGCCAAGCTCTATTGGGCCATCTCCCGGACGAGCAGTACTTC. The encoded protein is CASSQALLGHLPDEQYF.

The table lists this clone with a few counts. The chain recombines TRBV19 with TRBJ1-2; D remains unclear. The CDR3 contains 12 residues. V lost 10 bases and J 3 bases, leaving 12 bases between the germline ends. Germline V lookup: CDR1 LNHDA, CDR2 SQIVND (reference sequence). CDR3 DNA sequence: TGTGCCACTACGGTGAACCACTATGGCTACACCTTC. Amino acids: CATTVNHYGYTF.

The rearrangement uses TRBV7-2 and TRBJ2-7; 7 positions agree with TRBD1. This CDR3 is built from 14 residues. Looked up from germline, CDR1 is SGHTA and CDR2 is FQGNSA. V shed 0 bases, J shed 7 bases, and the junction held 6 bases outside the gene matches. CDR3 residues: CASSLAGTALEQYF. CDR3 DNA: TGTGCCAGCAGCTTAGCTGGGACAGCCCTGGAGCAGTACTTC.

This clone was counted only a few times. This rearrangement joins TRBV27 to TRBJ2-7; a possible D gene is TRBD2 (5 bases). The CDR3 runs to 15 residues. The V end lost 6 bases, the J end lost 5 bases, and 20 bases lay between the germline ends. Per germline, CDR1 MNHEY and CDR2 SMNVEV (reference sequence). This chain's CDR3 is CASSPRLPLLNEQYF. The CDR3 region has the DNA TGTGCCAGCAGCCCACGACTACCCTTGCTGAACGAGCAGTACTTC.

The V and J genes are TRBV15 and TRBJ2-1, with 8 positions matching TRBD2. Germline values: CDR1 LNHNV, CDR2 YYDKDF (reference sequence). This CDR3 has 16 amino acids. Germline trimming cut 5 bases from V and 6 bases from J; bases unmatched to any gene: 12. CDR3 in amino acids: CATSSKRLASTNEQFF. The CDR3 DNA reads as TGTGCCACCAGCTCCAAGAGACTAGCGAGCACCAATGAGCAGTTCTTC.